This passage covers 25 T cell receptor beta chains from one sample sequenced in a study of blood T cell repertoires in COVID-19. Libraries were prepared by immunoSEQ multiplex PCR; TCRdb keeps only in-frame clonotypes and omits some of them. This sample has approximately 170,000 clones; roughly 81% occur once, and the top ten carry under 3.5%. The specimen was peripheral blood. The receptors derive from an elderly woman with COVID-19, enrolled during active disease.

The rearrangement links TRBV5-1 to TRBJ2-5, with 11 bases identical to TRBD2. V shed 3 bases, J shed 4 bases, and the junction held 5 bases outside the gene matches. Germline loops: CDR1 SGHRS, CDR2 YFSETQ. This CDR3 spans 15 amino acids. Here the CDR3 reads CASSSGTSGIETQYF. DNA for the CDR3: TGCGCCAGCAGCTCCGGGACTAGCGGAATAGAGACCCAGTACTTC.

With regard to this clone: A read error may account for a junction end that differs from germline. V usage is TRBV11-3 and J usage is TRBJ2-7; TRBD1 agrees at 7 bases. CDR3 length: 13 residues. Germline loops: CDR1 SGHNT, CDR2 YENEEA. The DNA for the CDR3 is TGTGCCAGCAGTTTAGGCCCAGAAGACAGGGTGCACTTC. Encoded protein: CASSLGPEDRVHF. Combining the CDR3 with reference TRBV11-3 and TRBJ2-7 gives the whole variable domain EAGVVQSPRYKIIEKKQPVAFWCNPISGHNTLYWYLQNLGQGPELLIRYENEEAVDDSQLPKDRFSAERLKGVDSTLKIQPAELGDSAVYLCASSLGPEDRVHFGPGTRLTVT.

This chain links TRBV4-1 with TRBJ2-7, with a tentative D call TRBD1 (6 bases). This CDR3 comprises 13 residues. The germline CDR1 and CDR2 sequences are MGHRA and YSYEKL. Trimming cost V 3 bases and J 6 bases, with 12 bases left between them. The CDR3 bases are TGCGCCAGCAGCCAGGGCCGAGGGGGCGAGCAGTACTTC. Translation gives CASSQGRGGEQYF.

This clone was detected only once. The rearrangement joins TRBV9 to TRBJ1-1; 9 bases fit TRBD1. The CDR3 contains 13 residues. The V segment lost 0 bases and the J segment 8 bases; nucleotides outside the gene matches: 2. Germline CDR1 SGDLS, CDR2 YYNGEE. In nucleotides, the CDR3 is TGTGCCAGCAGCGTAGTGGGACAGGGAGAAGCTTTCTTT. Translation: CASSVVGQGEAFF. The whole variable domain, filled in from reference TRBV9 and TRBJ1-1, reads DSGVTQTPKHLITATGQRVTLRCSPRSGDLSVYWYQQSLDQGLQFLIQYYNGEERAKGNILERFSAQQFPDLHSELNLSSLELGDSALYFCASSVVGQGEAFFGQGTRLTVV.

This chain joins TRBV9 and TRBJ1-1, with unresolved D. The CDR3 loop spans 15 amino acids. Germline V CDR1 and CDR2: SGDLS, YYNGEE. V dropped 0 bases and J dropped 0 bases, with 9 bases sitting between them. The CDR3 DNA reads TGTGCCAGCAGCGTAGGTAGCCGTATGAACACTGAAGCTTTCTTT. This encodes CASSVGSRMNTEAFF.

The chain has TRBV19 and TRBJ2-1; D might be TRBD2 (5 bases). V was shortened by 3 bases and J by 0 bases, with 9 bases between the two germline ends. Per germline, CDR1 LNHDA and CDR2 SQIVND (reference sequence). The CDR3 has 15 residues. The CDR3 coding sequence is TGTGCCAGTAGTATTACGCGGGTCTCCTACAATGAGCAGTTCTTC. Amino acid sequence: CASSITRVSYNEQFF.

The rearrangement links TRBV7-2 to TRBJ2-1; 9 nucleotides line up with TRBD2. The J segment lost 13 bases and the V segment lost 3 bases, leaving 7 bases of the junction unmatched. The CDR3 runs 13 residues. The germline gives CDR1 SGHTA, CDR2 FQGNSA. CDR3 nucleotides: TGTGCCAGCAGCTTTGGCGGGGGGGCTCCCCAGTTCTTC. It encodes CASSFGGGAPQFF. Using reference TRBV7-2 and TRBJ2-1 for the parts outside the CDR3, the full variable domain is GAGVSQSPSNKVTEKGKDVELRCDPISGHTALYWYRQSLGQGLEFLIYFQGNSAPDKSGLPSDRFSAERTGGSVSTLTIQRTQQEDSAVYLCASSFGGGAPQFFGPGTRLTVL.

As DNA, the CDR3 is TGTGCCAGCAGTATAGAGAGAAGCAATCAGCCCCAGCATTTT. Encoded protein: CASSIERSNQPQHF. The chain uses TRBV2 and TRBJ1-5; D is undetermined. The CDR3 is 14 amino acids. Trimming shortened V by 5 bases and J by 1 base, and 9 bases separated the two germline ends. CDR1 SNHLY and CDR2 FYNNEI come from the germline V gene.

The count of this clone is one. The chain is built from TRBV18 and TRBJ2-7, with D tentatively TRBD2 (5 bases). There are 15 residues in the CDR3. V lost 3 bases and J 0 bases, leaving 12 bases between the germline ends. Looked up from germline, CDR1 is KGHSH and CDR2 is LQKENI. DNA for the CDR3: TGTGCCAGCTCACCGAGTAGCGTAAGCTCCTACGAGCAGTACTTC. It is translated as CASSPSSVSSYEQYF.

V and J are TRBV19 and TRBJ1-1, with 8 bases that match TRBD1. The germline CDR1 and CDR2 sequences are LNHDA and SQIVND (reference sequence). Unmatched junction bases numbered 6, after V lost 5 bases and J lost 1 base. The CDR3 contains 15 residues. CDR3 amino acids: CASSDRGGGNTEAFF. In DNA, the CDR3 is TGTGCCAGTAGTGACAGGGGAGGGGGGAACACTGAAGCTTTCTTT. The whole variable domain, filled in from reference TRBV19 and TRBJ1-1, reads DGGITQSPKYLFRKEGQNVTLSCEQNLNHDAMYWYRQDPGQGLRLIYYSQIVNDFQKGDIAEGYSVSREKKESFPLTVTSAQKNPTAFYLCASSDRGGGNTEAFFGQGTRLTVV.

V usage is TRBV5-4 and J usage is TRBJ2-5, with 7 bases that match TRBD2. CDR1 is SGHNT and CDR2 is YYREEE in the germline V gene (reference sequence). The CDR3 consists of 16 residues. V dropped 5 bases and J dropped 4; count of bases not matched to a gene: 14. The chain's CDR3 is CASSSRRGTEAETQYF. For the CDR3, the DNA is TGTGCCAGCAGTTCTAGGCGGGGGACTGAGGCAGAGACCCAGTACTTC. The whole variable domain, remainder taken from reference TRBV5-4 and TRBJ2-5, is ETGVTQSPTHLIKTRGQQVTLRCSSQSGHNTVSWYQQALGQGPQFIFQYYREEENGRGNFPPRFSGLQFPNYSSELNVNALELDDSALYLCASSSRRGTEAETQYFGPGTRLLVL.

The rearrangement links TRBV5-4 to TRBJ1-4; 7 nucleotides agree with TRBD1. CDR3 length: 12 amino acids. CDR1 SGHNT and CDR2 YYREEE come from the germline V gene (reference sequence). V shed 3 bases and J 8 bases; nucleotides not matched to a gene: 1. The CDR3: CASSWDSEKLFF. The DNA for the CDR3 is TGTGCCAGCAGCTGGGACAGCGAAAAACTGTTTTTT. Full variable domain (missing parts from reference TRBV5-4 and TRBJ1-4): ETGVTQSPTHLIKTRGQQVTLRCSSQSGHNTVSWYQQALGQGPQFIFQYYREEENGRGNFPPRFSGLQFPNYSSELNVNALELDDSALYLCASSWDSEKLFFGSGTQLSVL.

This chain links TRBV6-4 with TRBJ1-2; 9 nucleotides agree with TRBD1. The CDR3 runs 14 residues. The germline CDR1 and CDR2 sequences are MRHNA and SNTAGT. With V trimmed by 6 bases and J by 8 bases, 10 bases remained unmatched. CDR3 in amino acids: CASRGGTGPAGYTF. DNA of the CDR3: TGTGCCAGCAGGGGGGGGACAGGGCCGGCCGGCTACACCTTC.

This sequence joins TRBV18 and TRBJ2-7, with TRBD1 matching 10 bases. CDR1 is KGHSH and CDR2 is LQKENI in the germline V gene. The CDR3 is 14 amino acids. J was trimmed by 7 bases and V by 6 bases; bases with no gene match: 9. The CDR3 here is CASSIERTGGEQYF. The DNA of the CDR3 is TGTGCCAGCTCCATAGAGAGGACAGGGGGAGAGCAGTACTTC.

This rearrangement joins TRBV5-1 to TRBJ1-1; 7 bases line up with TRBD1. V gave up 4 bases and J gave up 3 bases; unmatched junction bases: 12. Per germline, CDR1 SGHRS and CDR2 YFSETQ. CDR3 length equals 16 residues. CDR3 coding DNA: TGCGCCAGCAGCCACCCCCCAGGGGGAAGGGACACTGAAGCTTTCTTT. Residues: CASSHPPGGRDTEAFF.

The V and J genes are TRBV6-6 and TRBJ2-3; perhaps TRBD2 as D (6 bases). The CDR3 is 15 residues long. Germline CDR1 and CDR2: MNHNY and SVGAGI (reference sequence). V lost 5 bases, J lost 4 bases, and 16 bases lay in between. For the CDR3, the DNA is TGTGCCAGCAGTCGCTCGATGTGGGGGGCAGATACGCAGTATTTT. It specifies CASSRSMWGADTQYF.

J is TRBJ1-1 and V is TRBV30, with a tentative D call TRBD1 (6 bases). V lost 0 bases, J lost 8 bases, and 10 bases lay in between. Germline CDR1 reads GTSNPN; CDR2 reads SVGIG (reference sequence). This CDR3 comprises 12 residues. The CDR3 sequence: CAWSVLDREAFF. The CDR3 DNA is TGTGCCTGGAGTGTACTGGACAGAGAAGCTTTCTTT.

This rearrangement joins TRBV3-1 (or the pseudogene TRBV3-2) to TRBJ2-1; a possible D gene is TRBD2 (5 bases). The CDR3 sequence is 15 residues long. V dropped 1 base and J dropped 7 bases, with 14 bases sitting between them. Germline CDR1 LGHDT, CDR2 YNNKEL (reference sequence). CDR3 amino acids: CASSQVRGTWNEQFF. The CDR3 nucleotides are TGTGCCAGCAGCCAAGTTCGGGGTACGTGGAATGAGCAGTTCTTC.

The chain is built from TRBV9 and TRBJ2-2, with TRBD2 matching over 8 bases. The CDR3 spans 16 residues. Germline V gene data show CDR1 as SGDLS and CDR2 as YYNGEE. The ends lost 4 bases at V and 0 bases at J; junction bases unmatched: 5. Here the CDR3 reads CASSSRTSPNTGELFF. In DNA, the CDR3 is TGTGCCAGCAGCTCGAGGACTAGCCCGAACACCGGGGAGCTGTTTTTT.

This chain joins TRBV15 and TRBJ1-1; D is uncertain. Germline V gene data show CDR1 as LNHNV and CDR2 as YYDKDF (reference sequence). With 0 bases removed from V and 4 bases from J, the gap between germline ends came to 12 bases. The CDR3 totals 15 residues. The CDR3 loop is CATSRDRVVGTEAFF. CDR3 nucleotides: TGTGCCACCAGCAGAGATCGGGTCGTTGGCACTGAAGCTTTCTTT.

This chain links TRBV18 with TRBJ2-5; D is uncertain. CDR1 is KGHSH, CDR2 LQKENI, per germline. The CDR3 runs to 15 residues. V was clipped by 2 bases and J by 2 bases, with 12 bases between them. In DNA form, the CDR3 reads TGTGCCAGCTCACCAGACCCGGCTAGACAAGAGACCCAGTACTTC. This sequence encodes CASSPDPARQETQYF.

This chain connects TRBV4-1 to TRBJ1-4, with 7 bases that match TRBD1. The CDR3 consists of 15 residues. Per germline, CDR1 MGHRA and CDR2 YSYEKL. The V and J ends lost 5 bases and 8 bases, in that order; junction bases with no gene match: 11. The CDR3 region has the DNA TGCGCCAGCAGCGCAAGACAGGGATCGGGGGAAAAACTGTTTTTT. It yields the protein CASSARQGSGEKLFF.

The V and J genes are TRBV10-3 and TRBJ1-2; 7 bases line up with TRBD1. V shed 10 bases and J 3 bases; nucleotides not matched to a gene: 5. The CDR3 extends over 12 amino acids. The germline gives CDR1 ENHRY, CDR2 SYGVKD. DNA of the CDR3: TGTGCCACCAACAGGGGCGACTATGGCTACACCTTC. It specifies CATNRGDYGYTF.

The chain recombines TRBV6-6 with TRBJ1-2; D perhaps matches TRBD1 (5 bases). Germline V gene lookup returns CDR1 MNHNY and CDR2 SVGAGI (reference sequence). V lost 5 bases to trimming and J lost 8 bases, with 15 bases between them. The CDR3 length is 13 residues. CDR3 coding DNA: TGTGCCAGCAGTCTCGCCGGGGGTGCAGGCTACACCTTC. This encodes CASSLAGGAGYTF.

This CDR3 reads CAWSVRTGVEQYF. The CDR3 coding sequence is TGTGCCTGGAGTGTACGGACAGGGGTAGAGCAGTACTTC. The chain couples TRBV30 to TRBJ2-7; TRBD1 matches at 9 bases. In germline, CDR1 is GTSNPN, CDR2 SVGIG (reference sequence). The CDR3 loop spans 13 amino acids. The trim removed 0 bases at V and 7 bases at J, leaving 4 bases unmatched.